These 25 T cell receptor beta chains were sequenced from one sample in a study of OX40 agonist ivuxolimab in advanced cancers. The table came from immunoSEQ multiplex PCR; TCRdb's copy has only in-frame clones and leaves some out. The repertoire holds about 31,000 clones, with 86% as singletons. This specimen was CD4+ or CD8+ T cells sorted from blood, taken in a trial of the OX40 agonist ivuxolimab. These receptors were collected from an adult with an advanced solid tumor such as melanoma, head and neck, liver or kidney cancer.

This rearrangement joins TRBV27 to TRBJ2-7; D ambiguous. The CDR3 extends over 13 amino acids. V lost 2 bases and J 4 bases, leaving 9 bases between the germline ends. The germline CDR1 and CDR2 sequences are MNHEY and SMNVEV (reference sequence). CDR3: CASSLSLGYEQYF. The CDR3, as DNA: TGTGCCAGCAGTTTAAGCCTCGGGTACGAGCAGTACTTC.

The rearrangement uses TRBV27 and TRBJ2-7, with D unclear. The CDR3 is 14 amino acids. Germline CDR1 and CDR2: MNHEY and SMNVEV (reference sequence). The V end was cut by 8 bases, the J end by 3 bases, with 17 bases between. The CDR3 region is CASATASRFYEQYF. The DNA of the CDR3 is TGTGCCAGCGCAACGGCATCCAGGTTCTACGAGCAGTACTTC.

This CDR3 reads CASGARGLGETQYF. In DNA, the CDR3 is TGTGCCAGTGGGGCCAGGGGGCTTGGGGAGACCCAGTACTTC. The chain combines TRBV6-1 with TRBJ2-5; TRBD1 matches 8 bases. The CDR3 has 14 amino acids. The germline V gene has CDR1 MNHNS and CDR2 SASEGT. Trimming took 9 bases from V and 5 from J; bases not matched to a gene: 11.

This clone was seen once. V usage is TRBV9 and J usage is TRBJ2-7; 7 bases are shared with TRBD1. The CDR3 consists of 15 residues. The J segment lost 5 bases and the V segment lost 3 bases, leaving 11 bases of the junction unmatched. Germline-derived CDR1 and CDR2 are SGDLS and YYNGEE. CDR3 nucleotides: TGTGCCAGCAGCGCACTATCGACAGGGTTCCACGAGCAGTACTTC. It is translated as CASSALSTGFHEQYF.

Only one count was recorded for this clone. The chain employs TRBV5-4 and TRBJ2-1; D is perhaps TRBD1 or TRBD2 (6 bases each). Germline CDR1 is SGHNT and CDR2 is YYREEE (reference sequence). The CDR3 contains 15 residues. The germline V and J ends were trimmed by 4 bases and 8 bases, with 19 bases remaining between them. CDR3 bases: TGTGCCAGCAGCCGCGGGACACCCCGCAGCGATGAGCAGTTCTTC. It translates to CASSRGTPRSDEQFF.

The V and J genes are TRBV27 and TRBJ2-1; 10 bases fit TRBD2. The CDR3 sequence is 15 residues long. The trim removed 4 bases at V and 8 bases at J, leaving 8 bases unmatched. From germline, CDR1 is MNHEY and CDR2 SMNVEV (reference sequence). CDR3 DNA: TGTGCCAGCAGTTCGTCGTCTAGCGGGAGATATGAGCAGTTCTTC. It is translated as CASSSSSSGRYEQFF.

This chain uses TRBV28 with TRBJ1-5; D might be TRBD1 (5 bases). Trimming took 5 bases from V and 6 from J, leaving 14 bases between them. Germline V gene sequence: CDR1 MDHEN, CDR2 SYDVKM. The CDR3 has 14 amino acids. The CDR3 region has the DNA TGTGCCAGCAGTCCCCCGGGGAGGGGTCAGCCCCAGCATTTT. Encoded protein: CASSPPGRGQPQHF.

V and J are TRBV18 and TRBJ2-1; D is possibly TRBD1 or TRBD2 (5 bases each). V dropped 2 bases and J dropped 3 bases, with 14 bases sitting between them. The CDR3 is 16 amino acids. Germline CDR1 is KGHSH and CDR2 is LQKENI. The CDR3 coding sequence is TGTGCCAGCTCACCATCTGAGGGGCAGGACTACAATGAGCAGTTCTTC. Its protein is CASSPSEGQDYNEQFF.

This clone has a single count. This chain uses TRBV15 with TRBJ2-7; D may be TRBD1 (6 bases). Trimming removed 5 bases from V and 2 bases from J, with 10 bases in between. In germline, CDR1 is LNHNV, CDR2 YYDKDF (reference sequence). This CDR3 has 13 residues. The CDR3 DNA is TGTGCCACCAGCGTACAGGGACCCTACGAGCAGTACTTC. It yields the protein CATSVQGPYEQYF. Using reference TRBV15 and TRBJ2-7 for the parts outside the CDR3, the full variable domain is DAMVIQNPRYQVTQFGKPVTLSCSQTLNHNVMYWYQQKSSQAPKLLFHYYDKDFNNEADTPDNFQSRRPNTSFCFLDIRSPGLGDTAMYLCATSVQGPYEQYFGPGTRLTVT.

This rearrangement joins TRBV9 to TRBJ1-1, with D unresolved. CDR1 is SGDLS and CDR2 is YYNGEE in the germline V gene. Between the trimmed V and J ends, which lost 0 bases and 1 base, there was a span of 7 bases. The CDR3 has 14 residues. The CDR3 nucleotides read TGTGCCAGCAGCGTAGTGGAGCCGAACACTGAAGCTTTCTTT. It is translated as CASSVVEPNTEAFF.

V gene TRBV7-9 combines with J gene TRBJ2-1; the D gene is possibly TRBD1 (5 bases). V lost 3 bases, J lost 9 bases, and 9 bases lay in between. This CDR3 is built from 12 residues. CDR1 and CDR2 (germline): SEHNR, FQNEAQ (reference sequence). This CDR3 reads CASSFGAFEQFF. For the CDR3, the DNA is TGTGCCAGCAGCTTTGGGGCATTTGAGCAGTTCTTC. Combining the CDR3 with reference TRBV7-9 and TRBJ2-1 gives the whole variable domain DTGVSQNPRHKITKRGQNVTFRCDPISEHNRLYWYRQTLGQGPEFLTYFQNEAQLEKSRLLSDRFSAERPKGSFSTLEIQRTEQGDSAMYLCASSFGAFEQFFGPGTRLTVL.

The chain recombines TRBV14 with TRBJ2-3; D ambiguous. Germline CDR1 reads SGHDN; CDR2 reads FVKESK. This CDR3 is 17 amino acids long. Trimming pared 0 bases from V and 6 bases from J, leaving 19 bases between. DNA of the CDR3: TGTGCCAGCAGCCAAGAACCGCTCGGGCTCCCTCGGGATACGCAGTATTTT. Its translation is CASSQEPLGLPRDTQYF.

V usage is TRBV11-3 and J usage is TRBJ2-2; no firm D call. Germline assignment: CDR1 SGHNT and CDR2 YENEEA. The CDR3 sequence is 13 residues long. V dropped 5 bases and J dropped 8 bases, with 12 bases sitting between them. This chain's CDR3 is CASSPHDGGELFF. CDR3 in DNA: TGTGCCAGCAGCCCGCACGACGGGGGGGAGCTGTTTTTT.

The V and J genes are TRBV6-1 and TRBJ1-2, with 8 bases lining up with TRBD1. Germline V gene data show CDR1 as MNHNS and CDR2 as SASEGT. The V and J ends lost 4 bases and 2 bases, in that order; junction bases with no gene match: 9. The CDR3 has 16 residues. As DNA, the CDR3 is TGTGCCAGCAGTGCCCTTGGACAGGGTCGCAACTATGGCTACACCTTC. Its translation: CASSALGQGRNYGYTF.

This rearrangement joins TRBV15 to TRBJ1-2; TRBD1 is a possible D gene (5 bases). From germline, CDR1 is LNHNV and CDR2 YYDKDF (reference sequence). Trimming removed 5 bases at V and 4 bases at J, with 11 bases between. The CDR3 loop spans 13 amino acids. This CDR3 reads CATSPGTVYGYTF. The CDR3 region has the DNA TGTGCCACCAGCCCCGGGACTGTCTATGGCTACACCTTC.

The chain uses TRBV27 and TRBJ1-1; TRBD1 matches at 12 bases. This CDR3 has 14 amino acids. Germline V gives CDR1 MNHEY, CDR2 SMNVEV (reference sequence). J was trimmed by 8 bases and V by 8 bases; bases with no gene match: 9. The CDR3 region is CASGDRGLRVEAFF. DNA of the CDR3: TGTGCCAGCGGGGACAGGGGGCTGAGGGTAGAAGCTTTCTTT.

The chain has TRBV6-1 and TRBJ1-5; a weak D match, TRBD1 (6 bases). Germline CDR1 reads MNHNS; CDR2 reads SASEGT. V was pared by 8 bases and J by 3 bases, with 8 bases between. The CDR3 is 12 residues long. As DNA, the CDR3 is TGTGCCAGCTGGGACAACAATCAGCCCCAGCATTTT. Amino acids: CASWDNNQPQHF.

The CDR3 loop is CASSDDSGRAPYNEQFF. DNA for the CDR3: TGTGCCAGCAGCGATGATAGCGGGAGGGCCCCCTACAATGAGCAGTTCTTC. The chain couples TRBV9 to TRBJ2-1; TRBD2 aligns across 11 bases. The CDR3 has 17 residues. The V gene end was trimmed by 3 bases and the J gene end by 2 bases; junction bases not matched to a gene: 7. Germline CDR1 SGDLS, CDR2 YYNGEE.

V gene TRBV5-1 combines with J gene TRBJ2-7; D ambiguous. CDR1 and CDR2 from the germline V gene are SGHRS and YFSETQ. V lost 2 bases and J 2 bases, leaving 14 bases between the germline ends. The CDR3 runs 15 residues. CDR3 in amino acids: CASSFDGQTPYEQYF. The CDR3 DNA is TGCGCCAGCAGCTTTGATGGTCAGACACCCTACGAGCAGTACTTC.

The V call is TRBV25-1, the J call TRBJ1-1; possible D gene TRBD1, 5 bases. Germline-derived CDR1 and CDR2 are MGHDK and SYGVNS. Trimming took 3 bases from V and 5 from J, leaving 16 bases between them. The CDR3 consists of 15 residues. The CDR3 spells CASSETDGAPTEAFF. CDR3 DNA: TGTGCCAGCAGTGAGACAGACGGGGCACCAACTGAAGCTTTCTTT.

This clone came up once. This chain links TRBV7-2 with TRBJ2-7; D is unclear. The ends were cut back, 6 bases at V and 2 bases at J, with 14 bases in the middle. The CDR3 has 14 amino acids. Germline values: CDR1 SGHTA, CDR2 FQGNSA. The CDR3 nucleotides are TGTGCCAGCAGAACATCGGGCAACCCCTACGAGCAGTACTTC. As protein: CASRTSGNPYEQYF.

The chain combines TRBV29-1 with TRBJ2-2; D remains unclear. V was cut by 5 bases and J by 0 bases, with 7 bases left in between. Germline CDR1 is SQVTM and CDR2 is ANQGSEA. This CDR3 has 13 residues. This chain's CDR3 is CSVLVANTGELFF. For the CDR3, the DNA is TGCAGCGTTTTAGTGGCGAACACCGGGGAGCTGTTTTTT.

The chain combines TRBV10-3 with TRBJ2-7, with D possibly being TRBD2 (6 bases). V was shortened by 2 bases and J by 2 bases, with 7 bases between the two germline ends. CDR1 and CDR2 (germline): ENHRY, SYGVKD. The CDR3 covers 13 residues. CDR3 protein: CAISEAGTYEQYF. In nucleotides, the CDR3 is TGTGCCATCAGTGAGGCGGGGACCTACGAGCAGTACTTC.

J is TRBJ2-1 and V is TRBV6-6; 9 positions match TRBD1. CDR3 size: 16 residues. The V gene end was trimmed by 6 bases and the J gene end by 5 bases; junction bases not matched to a gene: 11. Germline V gives CDR1 MNHNY, CDR2 SVGAGI (reference sequence). The CDR3 bases are TGTGCCAGCAGCTCCTCCGGGACAGGGTACAACAATGAGCAGTTCTTC. Translated, it gives CASSSSGTGYNNEQFF.

This clone was recorded only once. V is TRBV29-1 and J is TRBJ2-7; a weak D match, TRBD1 (6 bases). V lost 7 bases to trimming and J lost 0 bases, with 13 bases between them. Germline CDR1 reads SQVTM; CDR2 reads ANQGSEA. The length of the CDR3 is 13 residues. The DNA for the CDR3 is TGCAGCGCCGCGACAGGAATCTCCTACGAGCAGTACTTC. It translates to CSAATGISYEQYF.